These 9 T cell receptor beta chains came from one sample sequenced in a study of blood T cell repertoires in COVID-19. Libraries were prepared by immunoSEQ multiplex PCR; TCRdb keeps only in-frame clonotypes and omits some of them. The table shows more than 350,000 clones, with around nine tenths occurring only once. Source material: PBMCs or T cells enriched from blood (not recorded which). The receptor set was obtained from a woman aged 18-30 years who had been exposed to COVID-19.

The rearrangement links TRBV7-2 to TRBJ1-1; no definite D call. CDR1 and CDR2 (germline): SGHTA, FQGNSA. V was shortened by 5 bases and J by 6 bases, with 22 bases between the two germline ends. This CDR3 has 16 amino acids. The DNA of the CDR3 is TGTGCCAGCAGCCTCACGACCGGGTCTTACGTCCCTGAAGCTTTCTTT. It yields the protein CASSLTTGSYVPEAFF.

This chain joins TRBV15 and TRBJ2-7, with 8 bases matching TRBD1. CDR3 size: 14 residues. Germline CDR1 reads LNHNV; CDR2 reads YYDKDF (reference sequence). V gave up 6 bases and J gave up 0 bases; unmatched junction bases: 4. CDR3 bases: TGTGCCACCAGAACCGGGACAGGCTCCTACGAGCAGTACTTC. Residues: CATRTGTGSYEQYF.

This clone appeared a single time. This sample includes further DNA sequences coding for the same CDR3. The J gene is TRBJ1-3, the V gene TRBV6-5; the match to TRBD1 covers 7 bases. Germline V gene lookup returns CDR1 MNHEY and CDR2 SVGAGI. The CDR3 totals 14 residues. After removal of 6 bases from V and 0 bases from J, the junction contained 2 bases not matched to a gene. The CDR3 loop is CASSRTGSGNTIYF. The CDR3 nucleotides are TGTGCCAGCAGCCGGACAGGCTCTGGAAACACCATATATTTT.

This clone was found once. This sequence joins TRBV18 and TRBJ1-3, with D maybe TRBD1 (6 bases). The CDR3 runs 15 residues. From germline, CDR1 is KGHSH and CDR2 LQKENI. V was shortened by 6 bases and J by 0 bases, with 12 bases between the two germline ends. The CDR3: CASSTSDSSGNTIYF. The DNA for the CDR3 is TGTGCCAGCTCTACGTCGGACAGCTCTGGAAACACCATATATTTT. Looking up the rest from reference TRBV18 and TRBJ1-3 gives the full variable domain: NAGVMQNPRHLVRRRGQEARLRCSPMKGHSHVYWYRQLPEEGLKFMVYLQKENIIDESGMPKERFSAEFPKEGPSILRIQQVVRGDSAAYFCASSTSDSSGNTIYFGEGSWLTVV.

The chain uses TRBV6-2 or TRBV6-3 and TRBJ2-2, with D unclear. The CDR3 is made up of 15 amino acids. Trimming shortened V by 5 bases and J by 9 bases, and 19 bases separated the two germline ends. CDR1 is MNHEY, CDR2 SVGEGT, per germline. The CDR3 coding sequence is TGTGCCAGCAGTCCCCTCGCAGAAGTCTGGCGGGAGCTGTTTTTT. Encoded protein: CASSPLAEVWRELFF.

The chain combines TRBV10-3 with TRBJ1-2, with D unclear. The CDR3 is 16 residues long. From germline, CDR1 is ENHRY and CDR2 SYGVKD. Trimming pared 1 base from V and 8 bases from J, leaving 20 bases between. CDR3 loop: CAISELVGGKPGGYTF. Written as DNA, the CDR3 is TGTGCCATCAGTGAGTTGGTGGGCGGGAAGCCTGGGGGCTACACCTTC.

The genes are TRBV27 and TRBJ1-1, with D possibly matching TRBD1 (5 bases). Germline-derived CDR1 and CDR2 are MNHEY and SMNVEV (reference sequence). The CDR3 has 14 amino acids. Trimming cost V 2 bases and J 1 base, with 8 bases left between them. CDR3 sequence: CASSLGGWNTEAFF. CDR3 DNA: TGTGCCAGCAGTTTAGGGGGGTGGAACACTGAAGCTTTCTTT.

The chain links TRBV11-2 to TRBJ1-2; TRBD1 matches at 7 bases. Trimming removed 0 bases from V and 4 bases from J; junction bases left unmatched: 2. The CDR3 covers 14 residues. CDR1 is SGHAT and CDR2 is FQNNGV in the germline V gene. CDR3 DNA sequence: TGTGCCAGCAGCTTAGAAGCAGGGGGCTATGGCTACACCTTC. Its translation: CASSLEAGGYGYTF.

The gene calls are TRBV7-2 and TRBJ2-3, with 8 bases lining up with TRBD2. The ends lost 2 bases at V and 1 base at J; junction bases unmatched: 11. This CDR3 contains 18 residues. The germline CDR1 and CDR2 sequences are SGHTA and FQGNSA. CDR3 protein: CASSLSSAGRGGTDTQYF. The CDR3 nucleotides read TGTGCCAGCAGCTTATCTTCAGCGGGGCGGGGGGGCACAGATACGCAGTATTTT.